The 27 T cell receptor beta chains in this list originate from one sample, sequenced in a study of T cells expressing NK-cell markers. TCRdb re-called the 5' RACE reads; one entry per CDR3 protein, DNA not given. Here the sample table reports 200,000 to 300,000 distinct CDR3 sequences. Material: blood T cells: a sorted CD56 or NKG2C T cell subset, CD4+ or CD8+ T cells, or bulk PBMC T cells (not recorded which). The receptors here all came from a man aged 18 to 30 in good health.

V gene TRBV5-1 combines with J gene TRBJ2-1. Germline CDR1 SGHRS, CDR2 YFSETQ. This CDR3 has 12 residues. The CDR3 spells CASSVTVDEQFF. The whole variable domain, filled in from reference TRBV5-1 and TRBJ2-1, reads KAGVTQTPRYLIKTRGQQVTLSCSPISGHRSVSWYQQTPGQGLQFLFEYFSETQRNKGNFPGRFSGRQFSNSRSEMNVSTLELGDSALYLCASSVTVDEQFFGPGTRLTVL.

The chain couples TRBV5-1 to TRBJ1-1. The CDR3 is made up of 15 amino acids. CDR1 is SGHRS and CDR2 is YFSETQ in the germline V gene. CDR3 residues: CASSLGGREGTEAFF.

This chain uses TRBV7-2 with TRBJ1-1; lacking DNA, the TRBD1 call made by TCRdb goes unchecked. This CDR3 is built from 15 residues. Germline-derived CDR1 and CDR2 are SGHTA and FQGNSA. The CDR3 reads CASSLEGQGWAEAFF.

The chain joins TRBV13 to TRBJ1-2; no DNA is available, so the TRBD1 call from TCRdb remains unchecked. Germline lookup yields CDR1 PRHDT and CDR2 FYEKMQ (reference sequence). The CDR3 is 14 residues long. This chain's CDR3 is CASSSRQNYYGYTF. The full variable domain, rest sourced from reference TRBV13 and TRBJ1-2, is AAGVIQSPRHLIKEKRETATLKCYPIPRHDTVYWYQQGPGQDPQFLISFYEKMQSDKGSIPDRFSAQQFSDYHSELNMSSLELGDSALYFCASSSRQNYYGYTFGSGTRLTVV.

The rearrangement links TRBV7-2 to TRBJ2-6; with no DNA, the TCRdb D assignment of TRBD2 cannot be verified. The CDR3 runs to 15 residues. Germline assignment: CDR1 SGHTA and CDR2 FQGNSA. The CDR3: CASLLGGAGANVLTF.

The J gene is TRBJ1-1, the V gene TRBV28; with no DNA, the TCRdb D assignment of TRBD1 cannot be verified. Germline loops: CDR1 MDHEN, CDR2 SYDVKM. The CDR3 extends over 15 amino acids. The chain's CDR3 is CASSSGQGVGTEAFF.

The rearrangement uses TRBV27 and TRBJ1-4. This CDR3 is 13 amino acids long. The V gene's germline CDR1 is MNHEY and CDR2 SMNVEV (reference sequence). This CDR3 reads CASSFGEEGKLFF. Looking up the rest from reference TRBV27 and TRBJ1-4 gives the full variable domain: EAQVTQNPRYLITVTGKKLTVTCSQNMNHEYMSWYRQDPGLGLRQIYYSMNVEVTDKGDVPEGYKVSRKEKRNFPLILESPSPNQTSLYFCASSFGEEGKLFFGSGTQLSVL.

J is TRBJ2-1 and V is TRBV12-3 or TRBV12-4; lacking DNA, the TRBD2 call made by TCRdb goes unchecked. There are 14 residues in the CDR3. CDR3 sequence reads: CASSTGTSANEQFF.

The chain carries TRBV12-5 and TRBJ2-3; TCRdb reports TRBD2, a call that lacks DNA to check it against. CDR1 and CDR2 (germline): LGHNT, FRNRAP. This CDR3 contains 17 residues. The CDR3 protein is CASGFWTSGTSTDTQYF.

The chain has TRBV7-2 and TRBJ2-7. Germline CDR1 is SGHTA and CDR2 is FQGNSA. The CDR3 totals 14 residues. The CDR3 here is CASSFDHRPSEQYF.

This rearrangement joins TRBV3-1 to TRBJ2-1; with no DNA, the TCRdb D assignment of TRBD1 cannot be verified. Germline V gene lookup returns CDR1 LGHDT and CDR2 YNNKEL (reference sequence). This CDR3 is 12 amino acids long. This CDR3 is CASSHKAQQQFF.

The chain links TRBV20-1 to TRBJ2-4; the TCRdb call, TRBD1, lacks DNA for checking. This CDR3 region has 13 residues. Germline CDR1 reads DFQATT; CDR2 reads SNEGSKA (reference sequence). CDR3 residues: CSASSSHRNIQYF.

The rearrangement uses TRBV5-5 and TRBJ2-3; TCRdb lists TRBD1, though no DNA is available to test this call. Germline values: CDR1 SGHKS, CDR2 YYEKEE (reference sequence). The length of the CDR3 is 15 residues. The CDR3 sequence is CASSTGQGGTDTQYF.

The chain has TRBV12-3 or TRBV12-4 and TRBJ2-1; TCRdb designates TRBD2, a call that cannot be tested without DNA. The CDR3 loop spans 16 amino acids. Here the CDR3 reads CASSFGLAGFTNEQFF.

CDR3 region: CSAPRPPTSGTSTDTQYF. This chain joins TRBV20-1 and TRBJ2-3; TCRdb's D call of TRBD2 is untestable without DNA. This CDR3 contains 18 residues. The V gene's germline CDR1 is DFQATT and CDR2 SNEGSKA (reference sequence).

This sequence joins TRBV5-5 and TRBJ2-1. Germline V lookup: CDR1 SGHKS, CDR2 YYEKEE (reference sequence). This CDR3 spans 14 amino acids. CDR3 in amino acids: CASSLGSEYNEQFF.

The V gene is TRBV4-2, the J gene TRBJ2-3; TCRdb calls TRBD2, which cannot be checked without DNA. Germline V CDR1 and CDR2: LGHNA, YNFKEQ. This CDR3 is 20 amino acids long. CDR3 region: CASSREGLAGGRISTDTQYF.

The chain joins TRBV7-2 to TRBJ2-1. The germline CDR1 and CDR2 sequences are SGHTA and FQGNSA. The CDR3 totals 15 residues. The CDR3 here is CASSRLSILKYEQFF.

The V call is TRBV10-1, the J call TRBJ2-1; TCRdb's assignment of TRBD1 cannot be checked, as there is no DNA. This CDR3 is built from 16 residues. The germline CDR1 and CDR2 sequences are WNHNN and SYGVQD (reference sequence). The CDR3 protein is CASSAEDRVSCNEQFF.

V and J are TRBV7-2 and TRBJ2-1. The germline gives CDR1 SGHTA, CDR2 FQGNSA. CDR3 size: 11 residues. CDR3 in amino acids: CASSFITEQFF.

The J gene is TRBJ1-1, the V gene TRBV4-1; TCRdb's D call, TRBD1, is unchecked because there is no DNA. This CDR3 is built from 14 residues. Looked up from germline, CDR1 is MGHRA and CDR2 is YSYEKL. CDR3 sequence reads: CASSHRGANTEAFF.

The rearrangement joins TRBV6-6 to TRBJ2-7; TCRdb picks TRBD1, but there is no DNA to check that call. There are 12 residues in the CDR3. CDR1 MNHNY and CDR2 SVGAGI come from the germline V gene (reference sequence). CDR3 region: CASSPTGREQYF.

The J gene is TRBJ2-3, the V gene TRBV5-1; with no DNA, the TCRdb D assignment of TRBD1 cannot be verified. From germline, CDR1 is SGHRS and CDR2 YFSETQ. The CDR3 covers 14 residues. CDR3 region: CASRGQVGLDTQYF.

The rearrangement joins TRBV10-2 to TRBJ2-3; TCRdb picks TRBD1, but there is no DNA to check that call. The length of the CDR3 is 15 residues. In germline, CDR1 is WSHSY, CDR2 SAAADI. This CDR3 reads CAVREGGFSTDTQYF.

The chain uses TRBV12-3 or TRBV12-4 and TRBJ1-4; no DNA is available, so the TRBD1 call from TCRdb remains unchecked. This CDR3 contains 14 residues. CDR3 protein: CASSLNRIREKLFF.

The chain is built from TRBV7-8 and TRBJ2-3; there is no DNA to check the TCRdb D call of TRBD1. This CDR3 contains 12 residues. Germline V gene lookup returns CDR1 SGHVS and CDR2 FQNEAQ. The chain's CDR3 is CASSWTRDTQYF.

V and J are TRBV2 and TRBJ1-3; checking the TCRdb D call of TRBD1 is not possible without DNA. Germline CDR1 and CDR2: SNHLY and FYNNEI. There are 15 residues in the CDR3. The CDR3 region is CASQGGTNSGNTIYF.